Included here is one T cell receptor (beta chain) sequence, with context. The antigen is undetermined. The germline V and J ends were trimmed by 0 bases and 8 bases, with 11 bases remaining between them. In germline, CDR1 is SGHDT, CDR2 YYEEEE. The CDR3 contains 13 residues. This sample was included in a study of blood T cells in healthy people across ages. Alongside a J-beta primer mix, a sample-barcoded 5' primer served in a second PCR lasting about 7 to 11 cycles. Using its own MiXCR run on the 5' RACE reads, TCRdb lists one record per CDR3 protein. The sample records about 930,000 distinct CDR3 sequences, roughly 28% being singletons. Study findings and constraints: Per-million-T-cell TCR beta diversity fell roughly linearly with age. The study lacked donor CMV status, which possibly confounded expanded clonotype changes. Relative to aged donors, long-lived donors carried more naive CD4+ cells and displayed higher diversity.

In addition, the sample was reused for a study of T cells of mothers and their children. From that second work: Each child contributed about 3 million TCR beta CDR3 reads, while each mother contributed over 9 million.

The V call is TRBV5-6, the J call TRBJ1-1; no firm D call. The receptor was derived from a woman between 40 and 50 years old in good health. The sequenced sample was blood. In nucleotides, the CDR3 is TGTGCCAGCAGCTTGGTTTCGGACGCCGAAGCTTTCTTT. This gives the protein CASSLVSDAEAFF. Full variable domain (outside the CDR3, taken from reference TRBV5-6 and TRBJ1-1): DAGVTQSPTHLIKTRGQQVTLRCSPKSGHDTVSWYQQALGQGPQFIFQYYEEEERQRGNFPDRFSGHQFPNYSSELNVNALLLGDSALYLCASSLVSDAEAFFGQGTRLTVV.